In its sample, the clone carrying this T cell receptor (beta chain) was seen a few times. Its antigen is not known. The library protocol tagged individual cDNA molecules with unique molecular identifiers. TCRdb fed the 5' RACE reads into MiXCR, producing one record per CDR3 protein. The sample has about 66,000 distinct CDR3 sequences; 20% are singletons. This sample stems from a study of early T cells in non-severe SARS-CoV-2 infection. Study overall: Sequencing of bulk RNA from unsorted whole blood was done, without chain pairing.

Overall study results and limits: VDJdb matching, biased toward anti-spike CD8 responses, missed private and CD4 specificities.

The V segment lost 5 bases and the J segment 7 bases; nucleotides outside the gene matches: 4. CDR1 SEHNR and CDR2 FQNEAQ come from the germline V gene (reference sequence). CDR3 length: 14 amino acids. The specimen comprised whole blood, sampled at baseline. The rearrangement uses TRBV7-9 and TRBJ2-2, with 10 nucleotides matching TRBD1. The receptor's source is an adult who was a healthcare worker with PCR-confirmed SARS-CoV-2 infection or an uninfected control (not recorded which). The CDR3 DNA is TGTGCCAGCAGCCGGACAGGGGGAATCGGGGAGCTGTTTTTT. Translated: CASSRTGGIGELFF.